This TCR beta chain was profiled in a study of identical twins. Overall study findings and caveats: Twins' surplus sharing was weaker for beta out-of-frame sequences.

This clonotype showed up just a few times. No antigen is known for it. TCRdb independently ran MiXCR on the 5' RACE reads; one entry per CDR3 protein. The sample consists of approximately 890,000 distinct CDR3 sequences, 9% to 15% of them appearing once. Germline-derived CDR1 and CDR2 are ENHRY and SYGVKD. The germline V and J ends were trimmed by 8 bases and 1 base, with 8 bases remaining between them. The CDR3 covers 13 residues. The same data also went into a second study, on yellow fever vaccine responses in identical twins.

The specimen was PBMCs. The chain links TRBV10-3 to TRBJ2-2; D is perhaps TRBD1 (5 bases). The origin of this receptor is a woman between 18 and 29 years old in good health. The CDR3 DNA reads TGTGCCATCGGGGCAGAGAACACCGGGGAGCTGTTTTTT. It specifies CAIGAENTGELFF.